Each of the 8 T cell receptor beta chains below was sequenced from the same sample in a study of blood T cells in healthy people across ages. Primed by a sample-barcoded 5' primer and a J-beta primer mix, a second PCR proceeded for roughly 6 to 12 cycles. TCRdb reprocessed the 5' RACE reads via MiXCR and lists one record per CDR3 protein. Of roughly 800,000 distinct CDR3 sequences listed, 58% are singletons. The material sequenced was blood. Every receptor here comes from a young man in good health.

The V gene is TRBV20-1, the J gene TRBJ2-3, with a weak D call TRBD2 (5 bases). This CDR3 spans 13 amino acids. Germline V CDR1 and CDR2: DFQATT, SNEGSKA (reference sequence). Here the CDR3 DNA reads TGCAGCCCAATAGCGCCGAGCACAGATACGCAGTATTTT. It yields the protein CSPIAPSTDTQYF.

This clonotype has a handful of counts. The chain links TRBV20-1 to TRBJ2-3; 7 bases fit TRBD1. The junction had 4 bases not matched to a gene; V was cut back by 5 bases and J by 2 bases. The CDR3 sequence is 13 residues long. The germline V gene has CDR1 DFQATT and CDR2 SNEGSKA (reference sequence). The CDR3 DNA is TGCAGTGCTCTACAGGGGCACACAGATACGCAGTATTTT. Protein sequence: CSALQGHTDTQYF.

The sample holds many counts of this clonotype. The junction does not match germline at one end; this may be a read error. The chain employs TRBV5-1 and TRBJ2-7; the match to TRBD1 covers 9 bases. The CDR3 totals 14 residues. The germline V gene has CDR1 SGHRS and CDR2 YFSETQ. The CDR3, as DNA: TGTGCCAGCAGCTTAGGGACAGGGAACTACGAGCAGTACTTC. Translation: CASSLGTGNYEQYF.

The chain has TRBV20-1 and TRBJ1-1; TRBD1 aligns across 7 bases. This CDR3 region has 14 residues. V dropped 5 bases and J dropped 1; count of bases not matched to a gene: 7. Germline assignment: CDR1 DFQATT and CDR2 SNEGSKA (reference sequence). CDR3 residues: CSAARDSSNTEAFF. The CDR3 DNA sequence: TGCAGTGCTGCCAGGGACAGCTCGAACACTGAAGCTTTCTTT.

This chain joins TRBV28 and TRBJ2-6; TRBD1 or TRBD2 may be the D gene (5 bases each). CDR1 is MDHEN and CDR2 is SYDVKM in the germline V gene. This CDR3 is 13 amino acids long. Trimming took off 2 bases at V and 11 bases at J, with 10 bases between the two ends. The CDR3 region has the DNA TGTGCCAGCAGTTTACTCAGGGACCACGTCCTGACTTTC. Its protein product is CASSLLRDHVLTF.

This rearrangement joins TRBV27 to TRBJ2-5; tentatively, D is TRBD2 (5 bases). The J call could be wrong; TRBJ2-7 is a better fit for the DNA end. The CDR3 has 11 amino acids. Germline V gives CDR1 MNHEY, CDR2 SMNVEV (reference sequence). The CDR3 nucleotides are TGTGCCAGCAGTACGGGGTTCGAGCAGTACTTC. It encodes CASSTGFEQYF.

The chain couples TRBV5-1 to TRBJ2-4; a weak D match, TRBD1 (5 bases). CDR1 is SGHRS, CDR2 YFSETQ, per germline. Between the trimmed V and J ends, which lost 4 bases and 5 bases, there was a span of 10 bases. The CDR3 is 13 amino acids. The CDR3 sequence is CASSTTTENIQYF. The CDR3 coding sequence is TGCGCCAGCAGCACTACGACAGAAAACATTCAGTACTTC.

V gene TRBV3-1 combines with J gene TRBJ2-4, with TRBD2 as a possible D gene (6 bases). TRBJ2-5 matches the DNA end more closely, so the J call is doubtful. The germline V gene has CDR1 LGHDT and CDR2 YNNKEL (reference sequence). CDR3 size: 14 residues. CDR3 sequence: CASRRGLGEKTQYF. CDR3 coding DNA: TGTGCCAGCAGGCGGGGACTCGGGGAGAAGACCCAGTACTTC.